The clone carrying this TCR beta chain has just one count. Its target is unknown. The sample is drawn from a study of T cell responses to AZD1222 COVID-19 vaccine. Study-level results: At study baseline, merely several AZD1222 recipients were seropositive. Along spike, vaccine-associated CD4 TCRs were found throughout, with dominance at 160-218 and 743-854. Close to half of all spike-specific TCRs reportedly target regions of the variants that are unmutated.

This CDR3 has 11 residues. Germline V gives CDR1 MNHEY, CDR2 SVGAGI. The ends were cut back, 6 bases at V and 3 bases at J, with 5 bases in the middle. The method was immunoSEQ multiplex PCR; TCRdb's version includes in-frame clones alone and lacks a portion of them. The table includes 130,000 to 150,000 clones, just under 95% detected once. This sample comprised peripheral blood, obtained on day 0 of AZD1222 vaccination. The chain has TRBV6-5 and TRBJ1-2; D unclear. The receptor was derived from an adult in good health. This CDR3 is CASRVYYGYTF. In DNA form, the CDR3 reads TGTGCCAGCAGGGTTTACTATGGCTACACCTTC.